This TCR beta chain stems from a study of molecular identifiers for immune sequencing clone quantification. Germline CDR1 and CDR2: SGHVS and FQNEAQ. Deletions cut 1 base from V and 5 bases from J, with 7 bases between. This CDR3 has 13 residues. General study results and limits: Sizes of highly expanded clones could be underestimated through identical TCRs sharing a barcode.

This clonotype was found many times. The antigen remains unidentified. In the sort, naive CD8 T cells were defined as CD8+CD4-CCR7+CD45RA+. TCRdb reanalysed the PCR reads using MiXCR and keeps one entry per CDR3 protein. The sample lists some 100,000 distinct CDR3 sequences; roughly 38% were seen once. The origin of this receptor is a human donor in good health. Some libraries in this study had Jurkat cell RNA spiked in. The gene calls are TRBV7-8 and TRBJ2-3; D not resolved. Sequenced material: naive CD8+ T cells from blood, with Jurkat cell RNA spiked in. Subset denoted: FACS-sorted CD8+CD4-CCR7+CD45RA+ naive T cells. CDR3 loop: CASSLGQLDTQYF. The CDR3 region has the DNA TGTGCCAGCAGCTTAGGCCAACTAGATACGCAGTATTTT.